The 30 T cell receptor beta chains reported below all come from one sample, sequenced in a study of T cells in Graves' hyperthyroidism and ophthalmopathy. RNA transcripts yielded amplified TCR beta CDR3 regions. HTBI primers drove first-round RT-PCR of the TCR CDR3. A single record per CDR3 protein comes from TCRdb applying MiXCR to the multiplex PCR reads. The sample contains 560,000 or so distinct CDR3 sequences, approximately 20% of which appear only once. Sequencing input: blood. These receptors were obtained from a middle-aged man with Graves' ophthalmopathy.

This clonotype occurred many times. The CDR3 loop is CASSPAFQGSEKLFF. CDR3 coding DNA: TGTGCCAGCTCACCAGCGTTCCAGGGGAGTGAAAAACTGTTTTTT. This rearrangement joins TRBV18 to TRBJ1-4, with TRBD1 as a possible D gene (6 bases). Germline CDR1 is KGHSH and CDR2 is LQKENI. The CDR3 extends over 15 amino acids. Trimming took off 2 bases at V and 7 bases at J, with 14 bases between the two ends.

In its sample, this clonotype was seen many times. The CDR3 loop is CASGGLYEQYF. CDR3 coding DNA: TGTGCCAGCGGGGGCTTGTACGAGCAGTACTTC. V gene TRBV28 combines with J gene TRBJ2-7, with D perhaps matching TRBD1 (6 bases). Looked up from germline, CDR1 is MDHEN and CDR2 is SYDVKM. V dropped 8 bases and J dropped 4 bases, with 9 bases sitting between them. This CDR3 spans 11 amino acids.

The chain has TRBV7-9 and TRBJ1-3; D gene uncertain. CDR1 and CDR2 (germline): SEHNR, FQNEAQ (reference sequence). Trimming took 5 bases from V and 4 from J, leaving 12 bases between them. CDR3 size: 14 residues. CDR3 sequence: CASSPGFEGNTIYF. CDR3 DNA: TGTGCCAGCAGCCCGGGGTTTGAGGGAAACACCATATATTTT.

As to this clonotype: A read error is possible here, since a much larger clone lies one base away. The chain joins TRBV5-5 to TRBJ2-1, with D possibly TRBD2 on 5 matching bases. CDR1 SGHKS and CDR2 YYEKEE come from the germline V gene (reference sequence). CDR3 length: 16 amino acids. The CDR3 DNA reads TGTACCAGCAGCTTGGCTCTAGCCGAGTCCTACAATGAGCAGTTCTTC. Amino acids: CTSSLALAESYNEQFF.

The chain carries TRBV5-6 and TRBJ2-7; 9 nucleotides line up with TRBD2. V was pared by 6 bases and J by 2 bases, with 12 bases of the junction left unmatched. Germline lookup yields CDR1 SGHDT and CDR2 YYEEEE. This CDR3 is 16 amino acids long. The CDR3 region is CASTPASGLAPYEQYF. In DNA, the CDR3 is TGTGCCAGCACCCCGGCCTCCGGACTAGCGCCCTACGAGCAGTACTTC.

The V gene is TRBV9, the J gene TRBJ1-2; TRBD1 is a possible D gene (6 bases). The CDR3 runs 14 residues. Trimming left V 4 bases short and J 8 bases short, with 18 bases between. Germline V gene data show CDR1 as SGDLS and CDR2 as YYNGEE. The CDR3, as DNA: TGTGCCAGCAGCCCTCCCGCAGGGGAAAGGGGCTACACCTTC. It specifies CASSPPAGERGYTF. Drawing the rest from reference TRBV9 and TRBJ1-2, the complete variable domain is DSGVTQTPKHLITATGQRVTLRCSPRSGDLSVYWYQQSLDQGLQFLIQYYNGEERAKGNILERFSAQQFPDLHSELNLSSLELGDSALYFCASSPPAGERGYTFGSGTRLTVV.

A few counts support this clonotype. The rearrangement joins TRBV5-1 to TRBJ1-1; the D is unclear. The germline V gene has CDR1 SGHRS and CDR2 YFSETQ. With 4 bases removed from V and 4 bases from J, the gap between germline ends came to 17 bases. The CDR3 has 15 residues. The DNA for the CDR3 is TGCGCCAGCAGCCCTTTTCGCCAGTCTGCCACTGAAGCTTTCTTT. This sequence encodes CASSPFRQSATEAFF.

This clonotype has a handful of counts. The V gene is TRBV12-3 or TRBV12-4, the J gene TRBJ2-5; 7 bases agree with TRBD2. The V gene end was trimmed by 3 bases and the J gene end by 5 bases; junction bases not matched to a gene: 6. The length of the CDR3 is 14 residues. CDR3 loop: CASSFWRGSETQYF. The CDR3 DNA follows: TGTGCCAGCAGTTTTTGGCGCGGGAGTGAGACCCAGTACTTC.

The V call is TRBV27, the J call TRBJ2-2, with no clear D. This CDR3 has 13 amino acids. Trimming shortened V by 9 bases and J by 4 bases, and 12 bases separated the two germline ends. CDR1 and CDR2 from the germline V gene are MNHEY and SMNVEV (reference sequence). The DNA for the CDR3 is TGTGCCAGACCACCCATCCTCACCGGGGAGCTGTTTTTT. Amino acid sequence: CARPPILTGELFF.

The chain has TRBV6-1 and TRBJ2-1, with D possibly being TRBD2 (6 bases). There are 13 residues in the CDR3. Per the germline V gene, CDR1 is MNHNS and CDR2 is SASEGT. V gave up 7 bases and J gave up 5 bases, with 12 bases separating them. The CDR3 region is CASTHSGDNEQFF. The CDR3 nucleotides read TGTGCCAGCACCCACTCGGGGGACAATGAGCAGTTCTTC.

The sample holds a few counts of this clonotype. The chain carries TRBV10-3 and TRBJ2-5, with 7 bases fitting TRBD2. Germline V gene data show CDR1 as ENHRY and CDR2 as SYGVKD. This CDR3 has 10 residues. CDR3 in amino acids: CATSPETQYF. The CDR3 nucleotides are TGTGCGACTAGCCCCGAGACCCAGTACTTC.

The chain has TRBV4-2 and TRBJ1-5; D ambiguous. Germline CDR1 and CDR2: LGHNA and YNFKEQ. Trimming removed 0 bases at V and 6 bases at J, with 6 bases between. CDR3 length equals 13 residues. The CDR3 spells CASSQEKFQPQHF. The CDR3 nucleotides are TGTGCCAGCAGCCAAGAAAAATTTCAGCCCCAGCATTTT.

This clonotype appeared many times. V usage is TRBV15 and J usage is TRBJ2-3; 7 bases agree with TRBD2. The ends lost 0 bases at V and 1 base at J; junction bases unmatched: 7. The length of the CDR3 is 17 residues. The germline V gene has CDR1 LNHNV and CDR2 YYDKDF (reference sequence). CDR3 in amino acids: CATSRDGWEGRTDTQYF. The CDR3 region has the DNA TGTGCCACCAGCAGAGACGGTTGGGAGGGCCGCACAGATACGCAGTATTTT.

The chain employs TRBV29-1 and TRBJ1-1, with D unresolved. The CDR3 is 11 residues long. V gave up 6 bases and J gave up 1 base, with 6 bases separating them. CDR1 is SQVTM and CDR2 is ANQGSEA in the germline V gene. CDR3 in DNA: TGCAGCGTGGAGAAGAACACTGAAGCTTTCTTT. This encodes CSVEKNTEAFF.

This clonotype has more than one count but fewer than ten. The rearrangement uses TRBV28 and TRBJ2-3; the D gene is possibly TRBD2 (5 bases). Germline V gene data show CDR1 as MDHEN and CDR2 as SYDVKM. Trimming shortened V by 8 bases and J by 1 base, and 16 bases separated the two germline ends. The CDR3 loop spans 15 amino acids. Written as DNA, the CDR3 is TGTGCCAGCTTTTCCGGAGGAGAGGGCACAGATACGCAGTATTTT. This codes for CASFSGGEGTDTQYF.

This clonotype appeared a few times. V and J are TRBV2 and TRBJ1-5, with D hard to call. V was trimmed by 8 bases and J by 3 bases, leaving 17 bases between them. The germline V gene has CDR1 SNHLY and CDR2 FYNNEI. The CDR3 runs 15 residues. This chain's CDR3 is CASGRESYPNQPQHF. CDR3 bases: TGTGCCAGCGGGAGGGAGAGCTATCCCAATCAGCCCCAGCATTTT. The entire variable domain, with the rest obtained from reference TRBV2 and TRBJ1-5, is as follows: EPEVTQTPSHQVTQMGQEVILRCVPISNHLYFYWYRQILGQKVEFLVSFYNNEISEKSEIFDDQFSVERPDGSNFTLKIRSTKLEDSAMYFCASGRESYPNQPQHFGDGTRLSIL.

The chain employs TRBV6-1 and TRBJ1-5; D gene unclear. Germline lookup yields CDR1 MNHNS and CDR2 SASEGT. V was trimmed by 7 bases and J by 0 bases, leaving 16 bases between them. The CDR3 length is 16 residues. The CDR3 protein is CASKIHTHYSNQPQHF. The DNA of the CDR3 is TGTGCCAGCAAGATTCACACCCATTATAGCAATCAGCCCCAGCATTTT.

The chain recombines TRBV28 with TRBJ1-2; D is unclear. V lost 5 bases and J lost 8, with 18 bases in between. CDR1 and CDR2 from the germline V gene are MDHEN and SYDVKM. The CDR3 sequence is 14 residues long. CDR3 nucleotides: TGTGCCAGCAGTATCACCTCATACAGTTTGGGCTACACCTTC. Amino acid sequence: CASSITSYSLGYTF.

CDR3 coding DNA: TGTGCCAGCAGTCCCAGCGGGGGGGGAAATAATGAGCAGTTCTTC. Residues: CASSPSGGGNNEQFF. The chain employs TRBV12-3 or TRBV12-4 and TRBJ2-1; 10 nucleotides agree with TRBD2. The CDR3 sequence is 15 residues long. V gave up 5 bases and J gave up 7 bases; unmatched junction bases: 8.

CDR3 loop: CASSLGGGARAYEQYF. CDR3 bases: TGTGCCAGCAGTTTGGGAGGTGGGGCCAGAGCCTACGAGCAGTACTTC. V is TRBV12-3 or TRBV12-4 and J is TRBJ2-7, with D perhaps TRBD2 (6 bases). The CDR3 consists of 16 residues. The V and J ends lost 3 bases and 2 bases respectively, with 17 bases between them.

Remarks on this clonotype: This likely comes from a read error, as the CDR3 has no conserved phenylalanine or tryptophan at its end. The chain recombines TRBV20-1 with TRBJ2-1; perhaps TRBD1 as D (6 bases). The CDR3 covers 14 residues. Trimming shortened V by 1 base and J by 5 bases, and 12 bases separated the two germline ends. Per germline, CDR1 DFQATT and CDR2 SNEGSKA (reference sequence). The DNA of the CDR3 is TGCAGTGCTAGAGGGGGACACCTAGACAATGAGCAGTTCCTC. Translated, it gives CSARGGHLDNEQFL.

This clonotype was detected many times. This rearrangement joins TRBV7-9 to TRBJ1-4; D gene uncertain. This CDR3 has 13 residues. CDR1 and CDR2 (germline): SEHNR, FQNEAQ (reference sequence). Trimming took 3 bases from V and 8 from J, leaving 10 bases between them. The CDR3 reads CASSFEGWEKLFF. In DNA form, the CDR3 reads TGTGCCAGCAGCTTTGAGGGTTGGGAAAAACTGTTTTTT.

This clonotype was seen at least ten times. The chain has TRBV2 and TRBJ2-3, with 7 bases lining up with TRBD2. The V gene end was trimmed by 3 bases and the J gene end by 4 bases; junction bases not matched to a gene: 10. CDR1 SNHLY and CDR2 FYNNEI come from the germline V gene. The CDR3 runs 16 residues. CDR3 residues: CASSDRVGGPSDTQYF. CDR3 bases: TGTGCCAGCAGTGATCGGGTGGGAGGGCCATCAGATACGCAGTATTTT.

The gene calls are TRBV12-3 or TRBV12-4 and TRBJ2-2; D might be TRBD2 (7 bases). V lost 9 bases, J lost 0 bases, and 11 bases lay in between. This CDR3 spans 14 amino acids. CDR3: CASGGGSNTGELFF. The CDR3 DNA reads TGTGCCAGTGGGGGGGGCTCGAACACCGGGGAGCTGTTTTTT.

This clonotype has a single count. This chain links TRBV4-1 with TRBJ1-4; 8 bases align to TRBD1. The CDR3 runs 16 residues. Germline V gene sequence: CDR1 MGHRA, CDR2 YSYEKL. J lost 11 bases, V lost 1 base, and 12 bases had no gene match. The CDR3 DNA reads TGCGCCAGCAGCCAAGGGCCGGGACAGGCGATCAAGAAACTGTTTTTT. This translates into CASSQGPGQAIKKLFF.

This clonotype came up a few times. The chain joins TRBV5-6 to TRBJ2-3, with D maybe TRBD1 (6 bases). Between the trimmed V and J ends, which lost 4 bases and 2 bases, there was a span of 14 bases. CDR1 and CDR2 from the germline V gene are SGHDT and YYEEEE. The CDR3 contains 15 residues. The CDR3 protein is CASSPTQGFTDTQYF. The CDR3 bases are TGTGCCAGCAGCCCGACTCAGGGGTTCACAGATACGCAGTATTTT.

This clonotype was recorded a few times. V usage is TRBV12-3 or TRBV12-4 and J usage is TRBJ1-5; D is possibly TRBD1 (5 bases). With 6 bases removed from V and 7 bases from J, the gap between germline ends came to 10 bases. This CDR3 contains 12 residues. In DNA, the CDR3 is TGTGCCAGCAGGGTCGGGGCCCAGCCCCAGCATTTT. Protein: CASRVGAQPQHF.

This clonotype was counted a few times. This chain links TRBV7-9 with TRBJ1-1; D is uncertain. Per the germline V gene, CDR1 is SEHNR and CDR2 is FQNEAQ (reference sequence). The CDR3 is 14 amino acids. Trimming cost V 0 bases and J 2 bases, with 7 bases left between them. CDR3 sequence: CASSLAALNTEAFF. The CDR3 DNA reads TGTGCCAGCAGCTTAGCAGCCTTAAACACTGAAGCTTTCTTT.

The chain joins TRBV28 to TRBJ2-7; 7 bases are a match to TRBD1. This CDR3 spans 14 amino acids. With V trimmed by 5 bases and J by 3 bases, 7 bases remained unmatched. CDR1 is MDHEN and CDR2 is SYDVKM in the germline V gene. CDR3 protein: CASSKGQGVYEQYF. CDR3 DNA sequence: TGTGCCAGCAGTAAGGGTCAGGGGGTCTACGAGCAGTACTTC.

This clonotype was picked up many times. The chain's CDR3 is CASSLGINTGELFF. The CDR3 DNA is TGTGCCAGCAGTTTGGGGATCAACACCGGGGAGCTGTTTTTT. The genes are TRBV12-3 or TRBV12-4 and TRBJ2-2; D unclear. V lost 3 bases and J lost 2, with 7 bases in between. The length of the CDR3 is 14 residues.